This T cell receptor beta chain is from a study of a mutant IDH1 vaccine in newly diagnosed glioma. The table came from immunoSEQ multiplex PCR; TCRdb's copy has only in-frame clones and leaves some out. The table shows tens of thousands of clones, with under 80% occurring only once. Note on this clone: Its antigen remains unknown.

Time point noted: week 23, last vaccination. Each dose delivered 300 ug of mutant IDH1 20-mer peptide subcutaneously with imiquimod. This clonotype was sampled from a middle-aged woman with glioma. Some clones in this sample may be carry-over from other donors' samples. The sequenced sample was PBMCs, obtained from a glioma patient whose treatment included an IDH1 peptide vaccine.

The DNA of the CDR3 is TGTGCCAGCAGCGCCGGACAGGGCGTCGGAAACACCATATATTTT. Its translation is CASSAGQGVGNTIYF. The chain employs TRBV9 and TRBJ1-3; TRBD1 aligns across 8 bases. Per the germline V gene, CDR1 is SGDLS and CDR2 is YYNGEE. The V gene end was trimmed by 3 bases and the J gene end by 4 bases; junction bases not matched to a gene: 6. The CDR3 consists of 15 residues.